These 4 T cell receptor beta chains were sequenced from one sample in a study of T cell repertoires in cytomegalovirus infection. TCRdb called the reads again in MiXCR, with one record for every CDR3 protein. The sample shows some 700,000 distinct CDR3 sequences, 35% of them seen only once. Sequencing was carried out using PBMCs. Every receptor here comes from a human donor in good health (CMV status not recorded). Some clones in this sample may be carry-over from other donors' samples.

The chain joins TRBV5-4 to TRBJ2-7, with 7 bases lining up with TRBD1. The germline gives CDR1 SGHNT, CDR2 YYREEE (reference sequence). After removal of 3 bases from V and 6 bases from J, the junction contained 9 bases not matched to a gene. The CDR3 sequence is 14 residues long. This CDR3 is CASSYRQGIGEQYF. CDR3 coding DNA: TGTGCCAGCAGCTATCGACAGGGTATCGGCGAGCAGTACTTC.

The rearrangement joins TRBV19 to TRBJ1-5; D not certain. The V gene lost 7 bases and the J gene lost 3 bases, with 19 bases spanning the gap. This CDR3 has 16 amino acids. Germline loops: CDR1 LNHDA, CDR2 SQIVND (reference sequence). Written as DNA, the CDR3 is TGTGCCAGTACCCGTACTATTGAGACGCACAATCAGCCCCAGCATTTT. Protein product: CASTRTIETHNQPQHF.

This clonotype was seen a handful of times. The J gene is TRBJ2-7, the V gene TRBV20-1, with D maybe TRBD1 (5 bases). Germline V gene lookup returns CDR1 DFQATT and CDR2 SNEGSKA (reference sequence). Deletions cut 0 bases from V and 0 bases from J, with 12 bases between. The CDR3 runs to 15 residues. CDR3 nucleotides: TGCAGTGCTAGAGAGGTACAGGCACTCTCCTACGAGCAGTACTTC. Translated: CSAREVQALSYEQYF.

The chain couples TRBV7-2 to TRBJ1-2; 7 bases line up with TRBD1. CDR1 and CDR2 (germline): SGHTA, FQGNSA. The V segment lost 5 bases and the J segment 3 bases; nucleotides outside the gene matches: 9. The CDR3 loop spans 15 amino acids. CDR3: CASSPRRGQDYGYTF. The CDR3 nucleotides read TGTGCCAGCAGCCCACGACGCGGACAGGACTATGGCTACACCTTC.